The 8 T cell receptor beta chains below all came from one sample that was sequenced in a study of blood T cells in healthy people across ages. A second PCR of 7 to 11 cycles used a sample-barcoded 5' primer and a J-beta primer mix. TCRdb reprocessed the 5' RACE reads with MiXCR, giving one entry per CDR3 protein. The repertoire holds around 400,000 distinct CDR3 sequences, more than 45% seen once, with under 65% in the top ten. Sequencing was carried out using blood. These receptors were obtained from a man aged 60-69 years in good health.

This chain connects TRBV7-2 to TRBJ2-1; D possibly corresponds to TRBD2 (5 bases). Trimming cost V 5 bases and J 4 bases, with 18 bases left between them. This CDR3 is 16 amino acids long. The germline gives CDR1 SGHTA, CDR2 FQGNSA. The CDR3 nucleotides read TGTGCCAGCAGCCGCCGCCCCGGTAGCGATTACAATGAGCAGTTCTTC. Translation gives CASSRRPGSDYNEQFF.

For this clonotype: One junction end does not reproduce the germline sequence, and a read error may be involved. The gene calls are TRBV19 and TRBJ2-5, with 10 bases lining up with TRBD1. Germline CDR1 LNHDA, CDR2 SQIVND (reference sequence). The CDR3 sequence is 16 residues long. In DNA, the CDR3 is TGTGCCAGCAGTATGGAGAGGGGACAGGGGAGAGAGACCCAGTACTTC. Translation: CASSMERGQGRETQYF.

The J gene is TRBJ2-4, the V gene TRBV4-1, with D possibly TRBD1 on 5 matching bases. V was pared by 11 bases and J by 4 bases, with 15 bases between. Germline CDR1 is MGHRA and CDR2 is YSYEKL. CDR3 size: 13 residues. The chain's CDR3 is CAGFRQSKNIQYF. CDR3 in DNA: TGCGCCGGCTTCAGACAGTCGAAAAACATTCAGTACTTC.

The J gene is TRBJ2-2, the V gene TRBV27, with 11 bases identical to TRBD2. The length of the CDR3 is 17 residues. Germline assignment: CDR1 MNHEY and CDR2 SMNVEV (reference sequence). V shed 0 bases, J shed 4 bases, and the junction held 4 bases outside the gene matches. CDR3 DNA: TGTGCCAGCAGTTTATCGCCTAGCGGGAGGTCCACCGGGGAGCTGTTTTTT. Protein sequence: CASSLSPSGRSTGELFF.

The rearrangement joins TRBV24-1 to TRBJ2-1, with TRBD2 matching 7 bases. Germline CDR1 and CDR2: KGHDR and SFDVKD. The V and J ends lost 6 bases and 4 bases, in that order; junction bases with no gene match: 8. The CDR3 totals 15 residues. Here the CDR3 DNA reads TGTGCCACCAGTTTGGGGCTAGCGGCTTACAATGAGCAGTTCTTC. Translation: CATSLGLAAYNEQFF.

This chain links TRBV9 with TRBJ2-2; a weak D match, TRBD2 (5 bases). The germline gives CDR1 SGDLS, CDR2 YYNGEE. Trimming shortened V by 4 bases and J by 0 bases, and 10 bases separated the two germline ends. This CDR3 is 15 amino acids long. The CDR3 protein is CASSPTGTNTGELFF. The CDR3 nucleotides read TGTGCCAGCAGCCCCACCGGGACGAACACCGGGGAGCTGTTTTTT.

The V gene is TRBV7-8, the J gene TRBJ2-7; 8 bases are shared with TRBD1. The CDR3 runs to 16 residues. J lost 1 base, V lost 5 bases, and 10 bases had no gene match. Germline V CDR1 and CDR2: SGHVS, FQNEAQ. CDR3 bases: TGTGCCAGCAGCCCCCGGGACAGGAGATATTCCTACGAGCAGTACTTC. Protein sequence: CASSPRDRRYSYEQYF.

This clonotype was observed a few times. The CDR3 is CSARVTGGGYTF. CDR3 DNA: TGCAGTGCTAGAGTAACCGGAGGGGGCTACACCTTC. This chain joins TRBV20-1 and TRBJ1-2; D ambiguous. The CDR3 covers 12 residues. V lost 1 base, J lost 8 bases, and 11 bases lay in between. Looked up from germline, CDR1 is DFQATT and CDR2 is SNEGSKA (reference sequence).